The rows below give T cell receptor beta chains drawn from one sample of a study of cytomegalovirus exposure and HLA in healthy donors. Repertoires were generated with immunoSEQ multiplex PCR, while TCRdb's copy carries only in-frame clones and drops some. This sample's table reports more than 110,000 clones. Sequencing input: PBMCs. These receptor sequences come from a man in his forties in good health and CMV-seronegative. Each CDR3 is given with its conserved first and last residue. Each record gives: V gene, J gene, D gene, CDR3 DNA, CDR3 protein. D genes are given only for firm matches.

>TRBV28|TRBJ1-1|NA
TGTGCCAGCAGTTTTTTCGGGAAGGCATCGAACACTGAAGCTTTCTTT
CASSFFGKASNTEAFF
>TRBV6-5|TRBJ2-7|TRBD1
TGTGCCAGCAGTTCCTACCGGGACAGGGACAACGAGCAGTACTTC
CASSSYRDRDNEQYF
>TRBV5-4|TRBJ2-7|TRBD2
TGTGCCAGCAGCAAGACCGTAGCGGGGGGGCCCGAGCAGTACTTC
CASSKTVAGGPEQYF
>TRBV7-9|TRBJ1-4|TRBD1
TGTGCCAGCAGCTTACGACAGGGAGGTGAAAAACTGTTTTTT
CASSLRQGGEKLFF
>TRBV2|TRBJ1-6|TRBD1
TGTGCCAGCAAAGGTCCCGGGACAGGGGGTTCACCCCTCCACTTT
CASKGPGTGGSPLHF
>TRBV5-4|TRBJ1-2|NA
TGTGCCAGCAGCCCCGGTCCCCTCTATGGCTACACCTTC
CASSPGPLYGYTF
>TRBV9|TRBJ1-1|NA
TGTGCCAGCAGCGTGGACGGACAGCCGAACACTGAAGCTTTCTTT
CASSVDGQPNTEAFF
>TRBV27|TRBJ2-1|TRBD2
TGTGCCAGCAGCCGAGGGGCTACTAGCGGGGTGTACAATGAGCAGTTCTTC
CASSRGATSGVYNEQFF
>TRBV19|TRBJ1-1|NA
TGTGCCAGTAGTAGCAGGGCAGAGGCTTTCTTT
CASSSRAEAFF
>TRBV5-1|TRBJ1-1|NA
TGCGCCAGCAGCTTGAACGGGGGAGGAAAAACTGAAGCTTTCTTT
CASSLNGGGKTEAFF
>TRBV29-1|TRBJ1-2|NA
TGCAGCGTTGAGGGGGCATTGATAGGCTACACCTTC
CSVEGALIGYTF
>TRBV19|TRBJ1-1|NA
TGTGCCAGTAAGGGTTTGGCAGGGGCCAGGGGCACTGAAGCTTTCTTT
CASKGLAGARGTEAFF
>TRBV19|TRBJ1-5|NA
TGTGCCAGTAGTATACTCCGGGTGGGCAATCAGCCCCAGCATTTT
CASSILRVGNQPQHF
>TRBV15|TRBJ1-4|NA
TGTGCCACCAGCAGAGTCGGGAGACAGAGTATTATTAATGAAAAACTGTTTTTT
CATSRVGRQSIINEKLFF
>TRBV6-6|TRBJ2-5|NA
TGTGCCAGCAGAAACGGACTATCCCCCCAAGAGACCCAGTACTTC
CASRNGLSPQETQYF
>TRBV2|TRBJ2-5|NA
TGTGCCAGGGGGGGCCAAGAGACCCAGTACTTC
CARGGQETQYF
>TRBV7-9|TRBJ1-1|NA
TGTGCCAGCAGCCCCGGGTCAACCATGAACACTGAAGCTTTCTTT
CASSPGSTMNTEAFF
>TRBV4-3|TRBJ1-1|TRBD1
TGCGCCAGCAGCCAAGAAAGGACAGGGTGGGATCGGGCTTTCTTT
CASSQERTGWDRAFF
>TRBV2|TRBJ2-7|TRBD1
TGTGCCAGCAGTGGACAGGGGTACGAGCAGTACTTC
CASSGQGYEQYF
>TRBV15|TRBJ2-2|TRBD2
TGTGCCACCCGCCAGGGAGGGATCGGGGAGCTGTTTTTT
CATRQGGIGELFF
>TRBV29-1|TRBJ2-5|NA
TGCAGCGCCTGGACGGGGGAAGAGACCCAGTACTTC
CSAWTGEETQYF
>TRBV14|TRBJ2-7|TRBD1
TGTGCCAGCAGCCAGGGACAGGGGCCATCCTACGAGCAGTACTTC
CASSQGQGPSYEQYF
>TRBV4-2|TRBJ1-2|NA
TGTGCCAGCAGACAGGGCTATGGCTACACCTTC
CASRQGYGYTF
>TRBV5-5|TRBJ1-1|TRBD1
TGTGCCAGCAGCTTCGGACAGGTGAACACTGAAGCTTTCTTT
CASSFGQVNTEAFF